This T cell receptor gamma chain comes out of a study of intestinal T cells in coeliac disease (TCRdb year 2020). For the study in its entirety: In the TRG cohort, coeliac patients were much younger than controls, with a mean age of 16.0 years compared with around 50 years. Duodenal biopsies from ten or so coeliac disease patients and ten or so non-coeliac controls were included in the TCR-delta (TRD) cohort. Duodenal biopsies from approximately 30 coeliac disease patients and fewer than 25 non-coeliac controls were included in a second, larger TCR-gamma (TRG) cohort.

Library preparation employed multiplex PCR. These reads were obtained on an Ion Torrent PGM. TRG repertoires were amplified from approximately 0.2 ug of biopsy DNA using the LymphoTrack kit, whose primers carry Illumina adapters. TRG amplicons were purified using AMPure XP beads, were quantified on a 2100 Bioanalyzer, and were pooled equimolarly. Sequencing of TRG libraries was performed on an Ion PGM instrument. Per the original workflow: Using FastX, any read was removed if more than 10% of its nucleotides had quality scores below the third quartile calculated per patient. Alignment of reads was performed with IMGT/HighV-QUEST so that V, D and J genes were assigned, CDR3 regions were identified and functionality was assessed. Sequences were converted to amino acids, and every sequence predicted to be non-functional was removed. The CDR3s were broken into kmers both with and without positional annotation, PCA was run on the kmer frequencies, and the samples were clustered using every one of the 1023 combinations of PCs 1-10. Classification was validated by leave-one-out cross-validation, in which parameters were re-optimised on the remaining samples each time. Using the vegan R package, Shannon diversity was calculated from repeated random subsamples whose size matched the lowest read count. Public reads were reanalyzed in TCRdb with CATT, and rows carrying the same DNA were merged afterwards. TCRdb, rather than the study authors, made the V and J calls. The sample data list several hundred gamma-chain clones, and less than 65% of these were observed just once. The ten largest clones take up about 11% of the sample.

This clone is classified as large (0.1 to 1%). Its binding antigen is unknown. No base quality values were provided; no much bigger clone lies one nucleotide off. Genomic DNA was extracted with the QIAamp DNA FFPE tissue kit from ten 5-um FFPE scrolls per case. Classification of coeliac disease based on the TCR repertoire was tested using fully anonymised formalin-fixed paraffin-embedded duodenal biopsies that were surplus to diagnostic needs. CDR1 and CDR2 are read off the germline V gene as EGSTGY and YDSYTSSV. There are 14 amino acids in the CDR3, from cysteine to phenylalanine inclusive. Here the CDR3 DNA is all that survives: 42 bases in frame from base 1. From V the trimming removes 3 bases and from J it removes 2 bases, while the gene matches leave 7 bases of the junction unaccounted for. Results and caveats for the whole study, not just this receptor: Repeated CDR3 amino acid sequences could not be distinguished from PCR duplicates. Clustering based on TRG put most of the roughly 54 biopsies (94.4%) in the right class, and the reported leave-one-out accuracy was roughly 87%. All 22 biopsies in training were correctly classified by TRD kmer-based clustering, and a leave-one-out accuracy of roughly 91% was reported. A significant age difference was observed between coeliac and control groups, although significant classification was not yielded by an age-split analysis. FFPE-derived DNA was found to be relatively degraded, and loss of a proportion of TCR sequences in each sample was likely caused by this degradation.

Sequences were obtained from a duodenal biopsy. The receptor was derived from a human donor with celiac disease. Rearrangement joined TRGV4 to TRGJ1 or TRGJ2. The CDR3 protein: CATWDMLDYYKKLF. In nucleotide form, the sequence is TGTGCCACCTGGGATATGTTAGATTATTATAAGAAACTCTTT.